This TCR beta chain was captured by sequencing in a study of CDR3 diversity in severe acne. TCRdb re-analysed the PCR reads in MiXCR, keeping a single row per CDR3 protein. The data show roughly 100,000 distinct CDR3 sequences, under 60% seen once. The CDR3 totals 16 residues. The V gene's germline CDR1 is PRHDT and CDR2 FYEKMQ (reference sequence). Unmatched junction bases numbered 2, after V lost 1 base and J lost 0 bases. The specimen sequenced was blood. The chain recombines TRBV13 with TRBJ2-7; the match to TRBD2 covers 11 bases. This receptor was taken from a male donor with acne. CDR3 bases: TGTGCCAGCAGCTTAGCCGGGACTAGCGGCTCCTACGAGCAGTACTTC. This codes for CASSLAGTSGSYEQYF.